These 21 T cell receptor beta chains share one sample of origin, sequenced in a study of cytomegalovirus exposure and HLA in healthy donors. Profiling relied on immunoSEQ multiplex PCR, and the TCRdb table lists in-frame clones only, not all of them. The sample holds fewer than 200,000 clones; around 96% are singletons and the top ten take under 0.9%. The specimen sequenced was PBMCs. The receptors come from a woman between 18 and 29 years old in good health and CMV-seronegative.

The chain couples TRBV5-6 to TRBJ2-7, with no clear D. CDR1 is SGHDT, CDR2 YYEEEE, per germline. Trimming removed 3 bases from V and 3 bases from J, with 7 bases in between. The CDR3 is 12 residues long. The CDR3 loop reads CASSSSRYEQYF. In nucleotides, the CDR3 is TGTGCCAGCAGCTCGTCCCGCTACGAGCAGTACTTC.

V is TRBV19 and J is TRBJ2-7, with 9 bases matching TRBD1. This CDR3 is built from 15 residues. Germline V gene sequence: CDR1 LNHDA, CDR2 SQIVND (reference sequence). V dropped 5 bases and J dropped 3; count of bases not matched to a gene: 8. CDR3 DNA sequence: TGTGCCAGTAGTCCGGGACAGGGAGGTTTCTACGAGCAGTACTTC. It is translated as CASSPGQGGFYEQYF.

The chain couples TRBV9 to TRBJ1-2; the match to TRBD1 covers 9 bases. The V segment lost 3 bases and the J segment 4 bases; nucleotides outside the gene matches: 1. In germline, CDR1 is SGDLS, CDR2 YYNGEE. The CDR3 contains 13 residues. The CDR3 coding sequence is TGTGCCAGCAGCGGGGGACAGGGCTATGGCTACACCTTC. This encodes CASSGGQGYGYTF.

This chain joins TRBV7-8 and TRBJ1-2; 7 positions agree with TRBD1. V shed 0 bases and J 1 base; nucleotides not matched to a gene: 5. The germline gives CDR1 SGHVS, CDR2 FQNEAQ. The CDR3 loop spans 16 amino acids. CDR3 sequence (DNA): TGTGCCAGCAGCTTAGCGCAGGGGGGCGTTAACTATGGCTACACCTTC. This codes for CASSLAQGGVNYGYTF.

This sequence joins TRBV27 and TRBJ2-7; 8 bases agree with TRBD1. CDR3 length: 13 residues. J gave up 4 bases and V 3 bases, and 2 bases lay outside the gene matches. Germline lookup yields CDR1 MNHEY and CDR2 SMNVEV (reference sequence). CDR3 amino acids: CASSFTGGYEQYF. CDR3 bases: TGTGCCAGCAGTTTCACAGGGGGTTACGAGCAGTACTTC.

The chain is built from TRBV18 and TRBJ1-1, with D perhaps matching TRBD1 (5 bases). The germline V gene encodes CDR1 KGHSH and CDR2 LQKENI. This CDR3 is built from 14 residues. V lost 3 bases and J lost 0, with 8 bases in between. The CDR3: CASSPTAMNTEAFF. The CDR3 DNA follows: TGTGCCAGCTCACCGACAGCCATGAACACTGAAGCTTTCTTT.

V usage is TRBV18 and J usage is TRBJ1-4, with TRBD1 matching over 9 bases. Germline CDR1 KGHSH, CDR2 LQKENI. This CDR3 is 14 amino acids long. J gave up 4 bases and V 4 bases, and 1 base lay outside the gene matches. The CDR3 bases are TGTGCCAGCTCACTGGGACAGGGTAATGAAAAACTGTTTTTT. It codes for CASSLGQGNEKLFF.

This clone is a singleton in its sample. The V call is TRBV4-3, the J call TRBJ2-2, with D possibly TRBD2 on 5 matching bases. V dropped 0 bases and J dropped 9 bases, with 11 bases sitting between them. CDR1 is LGHNA, CDR2 YSLEER, per germline. This CDR3 contains 14 residues. CDR3 DNA: TGCGCCAGCAGCCAAGATCTGGTAGCGCGGGAGCTGTTTTTT. It specifies CASSQDLVARELFF.

The chain uses TRBV7-9 and TRBJ1-1; D is possibly TRBD1 (6 bases). Germline V CDR1 and CDR2: SEHNR, FQNEAQ (reference sequence). The CDR3 covers 13 residues. Trimming took 5 bases from V and 4 from J, leaving 11 bases between them. The CDR3: CASSPQTGTEAFF. The CDR3 nucleotides are TGTGCCAGCAGCCCACAGACAGGCACTGAAGCTTTCTTT. The full variable domain, in which reference TRBV7-9 and TRBJ1-1 provide the parts outside the CDR3, is DTGVSQNPRHKITKRGQNVTFRCDPISEHNRLYWYRQTLGQGPEFLTYFQNEAQLEKSRLLSDRFSAERPKGSFSTLEIQRTEQGDSAMYLCASSPQTGTEAFFGQGTRLTVV.

The CDR3 is CASSVGTVIEEAFF. The CDR3 coding sequence is TGTGCCAGCAGCGTCGGGACAGTCATAGAAGAAGCTTTCTTT. V gene TRBV7-3 combines with J gene TRBJ1-1; 7 bases align to TRBD1. CDR1 and CDR2 from the germline V gene are SGHTA and FQGTGA. The CDR3 length is 14 residues. The V segment lost 5 bases and the J segment 8 bases; nucleotides outside the gene matches: 11.

J is TRBJ1-4 and V is TRBV4-1; 9 bases align to TRBD1. V shed 8 bases and J 8 bases; nucleotides not matched to a gene: 15. This CDR3 is 16 amino acids long. CDR1 and CDR2 (germline): MGHRA, YSYEKL. The CDR3 DNA follows: TGCGCCAGCGCCAGTACCGGAGGACAGGGGAGAGAAAAACTGTTTTTT. Its protein is CASASTGGQGREKLFF.

This chain's CDR3 is CASRLKQGAVYEAFF. The CDR3 nucleotides are TGTGCCAGCAGACTAAAACAGGGGGCTGTGTATGAAGCTTTCTTT. The V and J genes are TRBV27 and TRBJ1-1; the match to TRBD1 covers 9 bases. Losses at the gene ends were 6 bases for V and 7 bases for J; bases not matched to a gene: 12. The CDR3 extends over 15 amino acids. The germline CDR1 and CDR2 sequences are MNHEY and SMNVEV (reference sequence).

The rearrangement joins TRBV6-5 to TRBJ1-6, with a possible D match to TRBD1 (5 bases). The CDR3 runs to 13 residues. Per the germline V gene, CDR1 is MNHEY and CDR2 is SVGAGI. With 5 bases removed from V and 5 bases from J, the gap between germline ends came to 7 bases. The chain's CDR3 is CASSRQNNSPLHF. CDR3 nucleotide sequence: TGTGCCAGCAGTCGACAGAATAATTCACCCCTCCACTTT.

This clone was recorded only once. DNA of the CDR3: TGTGCCACTCAGAGGGTACTAGCGGTAGAGACCCAGTACTTC. It codes for CATQRVLAVETQYF. The V call is TRBV6-5, the J call TRBJ2-5, with 8 bases lining up with TRBD2. The V segment lost 10 bases and the J segment 4 bases; nucleotides outside the gene matches: 11. The CDR3 length is 14 residues. Germline V CDR1 and CDR2: MNHEY, SVGAGI.

The chain employs TRBV21-1 and TRBJ1-5. TRBV21-1 is an annotated pseudogene. CDR3 length: 13 amino acids. The CDR3 sequence: CASIPRACQPQHF. The CDR3 DNA reads TGTGCCAGCATCCCGAGGGCCTGTCAGCCCCAGCATTTT.

For this clone: Other DNA sequences in this sample translate to the same CDR3. The V gene is TRBV30, the J gene TRBJ1-2; TRBD1 matches 8 bases. In germline, CDR1 is GTSNPN, CDR2 SVGIG (reference sequence). The CDR3 is made up of 12 amino acids. V was pared by 5 bases and J by 1 base, with 0 bases of the junction left unmatched. For the CDR3, the DNA is TGTGCCTGGGACAGGGGTAACTATGGCTACACCTTC. Amino acids: CAWDRGNYGYTF. The whole variable domain, filled in from reference TRBV30 and TRBJ1-2, reads SQTIHQWPATLVQPVGSPLSLECTVEGTSNPNLYWYRQAAGRGLQLLFYSVGIGQISSEVPQNLSASRPQDRQFILSSKKLLLSDSGFYLCAWDRGNYGYTFGSGTRLTVV.

Points on this clone: Sequence at one end of the junction differs from germline and may be a read error. V is TRBV13 and J is TRBJ2-7; the D gene is possibly TRBD1 (6 bases). Germline CDR1 reads PRHDT; CDR2 reads FYEKMQ (reference sequence). CDR3 length: 14 amino acids. The CDR3 loop is CASSLGTLVYEQYF. In nucleotides, the CDR3 is TGTGCCAGCAGCCTAGGGACATTAGTTTACGAGCAGTACTTC.

The V gene is TRBV5-1, the J gene TRBJ2-2; D is unresolved. V was pared by 5 bases and J by 0 bases, with 5 bases between. In germline, CDR1 is SGHRS, CDR2 YFSETQ. The CDR3 is 13 residues long. The CDR3 coding sequence is TGCGCCAGCAGAGTAGCGAACACCGGGGAGCTGTTTTTT. It codes for CASRVANTGELFF.

The genes are TRBV7-2 and TRBJ2-5, with 12 bases matching TRBD2. Trimming removed 1 base from V and 0 bases from J; junction bases left unmatched: 9. The CDR3 sequence is 19 residues long. CDR1 SGHTA and CDR2 FQGNSA come from the germline V gene. The CDR3 nucleotides are TGTGCCAGCAGCTTAGTTCCTAGCGGGGGGGCCGGGTACCAAGAGACCCAGTACTTC. It is translated as CASSLVPSGGAGYQETQYF.

J is TRBJ1-4 and V is TRBV10-3, with D unresolved. The germline V and J ends were trimmed by 3 bases and 7 bases, with 6 bases remaining between them. Germline V gene sequence: CDR1 ENHRY, CDR2 SYGVKD. The length of the CDR3 is 12 residues. DNA for the CDR3: TGTGCCATCAGTGATAGGAGTGAAAAACTGTTTTTT. Protein sequence: CAISDRSEKLFF.

The rearrangement uses TRBV9 and TRBJ2-1, with TRBD1 matching over 9 bases. The V segment lost 4 bases and the J segment 6 bases; nucleotides outside the gene matches: 8. Germline loops: CDR1 SGDLS, CDR2 YYNGEE. CDR3 size: 15 residues. The CDR3 DNA follows: TGTGCCAGCAGCCCTGAGGGACAGGGTGCCAATGAGCAGTTCTTC. Protein product: CASSPEGQGANEQFF.